The clone carrying this TCR beta chain was observed a handful of times. Antigen specificity is unknown. These data belong to a study of identical twins. General study findings and limits: Insertion counts were lower in abundant cord blood beta clonotypes, a trend that memory repertoires did not show.

This CDR3 spans 14 amino acids. V was clipped by 6 bases and J by 0 bases, with 13 bases between them. Germline V gene lookup returns CDR1 DFQATT and CDR2 SNEGSKA (reference sequence). TCRdb used MiXCR to reprocess the 5' RACE reads, holding one entry per CDR3 protein. Among 600,000 to 850,000 distinct CDR3 sequences listed, about 18% were seen once. The same specimen was also included in a second study, on T cells expressing NK-cell markers. That work adds: Sorting was restricted to alpha-beta TCR T cells by an anti-gamma-delta TCR antibody in several experiments. NKG2C+ dominant clonotype frequencies in five or six donors were about 1.0-8% of CD8+ T cells. Where a handful of donors were concerned, these clonotypes also led the CD3+CD56-NKG2C+ fraction.

The TCR originated in a woman under 30 in good health. Specimen: PBMCs. The chain combines TRBV20-1 with TRBJ2-3; D tentatively reads TRBD1 or TRBD2 (6 bases each). CDR3: CSATKGGSTDTQYF. The CDR3 DNA reads TGCAGTGCGACTAAGGGGGGAAGCACAGATACGCAGTATTTT.